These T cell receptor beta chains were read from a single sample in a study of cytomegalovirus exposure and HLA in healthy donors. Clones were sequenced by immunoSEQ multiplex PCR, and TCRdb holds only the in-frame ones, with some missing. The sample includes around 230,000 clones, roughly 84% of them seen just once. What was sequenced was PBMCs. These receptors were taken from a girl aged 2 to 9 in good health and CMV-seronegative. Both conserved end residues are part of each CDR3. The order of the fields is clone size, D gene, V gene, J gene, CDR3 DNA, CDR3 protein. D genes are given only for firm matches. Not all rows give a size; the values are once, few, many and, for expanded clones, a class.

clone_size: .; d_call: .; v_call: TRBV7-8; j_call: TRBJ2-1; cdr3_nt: TGTGCCAGCAGCCCGAGCCCAACGGGAACCGGCTACAATGAGCAGTTCTTC; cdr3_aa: CASSPSPTGTGYNEQFF
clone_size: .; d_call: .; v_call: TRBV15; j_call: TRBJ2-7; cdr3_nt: TGTGCCACCAGCAGAGATAGAAGTGGCTACGAGCAGTACTTC; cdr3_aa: CATSRDRSGYEQYF
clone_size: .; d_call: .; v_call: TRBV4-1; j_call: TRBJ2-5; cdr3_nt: TGCGCCAGCAGCCCTCAGTCACAGGGACGAGAGACCCAGTACTTC; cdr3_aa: CASSPQSQGRETQYF
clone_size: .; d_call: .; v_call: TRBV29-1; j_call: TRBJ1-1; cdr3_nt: TGCAGCGTTGTTCTGTGGCCAAAAGTGCAGGTCACGGGGGTCACTGAAGCTTTCTTT; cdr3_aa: CSVVLWPKVQVTGVTEAFF
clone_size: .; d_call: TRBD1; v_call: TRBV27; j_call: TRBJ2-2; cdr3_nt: TGTGCCAGCACCAAGGCGGGCAGGGGGCCTGGGGAGCTGTTTTTT; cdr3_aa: CASTKAGRGPGELFF
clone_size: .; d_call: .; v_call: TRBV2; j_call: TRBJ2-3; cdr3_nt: TGTGCCAGCAGTGAAAGGGTAGCGAGCACAGATACGCAGTATTTT; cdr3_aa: CASSERVASTDTQYF
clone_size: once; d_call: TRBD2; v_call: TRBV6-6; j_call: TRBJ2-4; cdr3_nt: TGTGCCAGCAGTTTGACTAGCGGGGGGGCCAAAAACATTCAGTACTTC; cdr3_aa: CASSLTSGGAKNIQYF
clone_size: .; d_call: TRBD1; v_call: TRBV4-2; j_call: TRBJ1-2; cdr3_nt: TGTGCCAGCAGCCAAGTTCCTGGGACAGGGGGGGGGAGATATGGCTACACCTTC; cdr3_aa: CASSQVPGTGGGRYGYTF
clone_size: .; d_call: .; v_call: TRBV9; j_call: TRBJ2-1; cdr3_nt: TGTGCCAGCAGCGTAGTGACGGGAAATGAGCAGTTCTTC; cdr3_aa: CASSVVTGNEQFF
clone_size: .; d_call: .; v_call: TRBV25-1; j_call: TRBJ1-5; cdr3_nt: TGTGCCAGCAGTGATGGGAGCGCCAATCAGCCCCAGCATTTT; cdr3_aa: CASSDGSANQPQHF
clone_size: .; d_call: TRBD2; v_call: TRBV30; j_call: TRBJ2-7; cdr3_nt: TGTGCCTGGAGTACTAGCGGGGTCACCTACGAGCAGTACTTC; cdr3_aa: CAWSTSGVTYEQYF
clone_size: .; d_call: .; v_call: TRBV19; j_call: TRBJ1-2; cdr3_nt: TGTGCCAGCAGCGACGGGGGGGGCGCCTATGGCTACACCTTC; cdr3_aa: CASSDGGGAYGYTF
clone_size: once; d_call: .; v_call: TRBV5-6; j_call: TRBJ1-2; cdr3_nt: TGTGCCAGCAGCTTACGATTAGGGGCAGGCTATGGCTACACCTTC; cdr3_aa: CASSLRLGAGYGYTF
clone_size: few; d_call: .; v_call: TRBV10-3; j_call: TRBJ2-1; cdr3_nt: TGTGCCATCAGCACGGGGAGCTCCTACAATGAGCAGTTCTTC; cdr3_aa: CAISTGSSYNEQFF
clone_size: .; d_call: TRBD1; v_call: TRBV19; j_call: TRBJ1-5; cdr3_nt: TGTGCCAGTACCCCAGGGGGACCCAATCAGCCCCAGCATTTT; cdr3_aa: CASTPGGPNQPQHF
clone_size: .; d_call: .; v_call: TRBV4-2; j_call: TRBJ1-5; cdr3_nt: TGTGCCAGCAGCCATTCCCTGACAGGAAACAATCAGCCCCAGCATTTT; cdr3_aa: CASSHSLTGNNQPQHF
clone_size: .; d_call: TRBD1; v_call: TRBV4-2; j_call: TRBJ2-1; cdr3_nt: TGTGCCAGCAGCCACCCGCCGTGGGGACAGTACAATGAGCAGTTCTTC; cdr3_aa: CASSHPPWGQYNEQFF
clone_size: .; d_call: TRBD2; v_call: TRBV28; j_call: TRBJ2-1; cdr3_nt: TGTGCCAGCAGTTTTGGGTCTAGCGGGAGTGATGAGCAGTTCTTC; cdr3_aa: CASSFGSSGSDEQFF
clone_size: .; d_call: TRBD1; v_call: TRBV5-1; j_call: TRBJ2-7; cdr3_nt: TGCGCCAGCAGCTTCATCCCGGGACAGGGGAACGAGCAGTACTTC; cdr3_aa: CASSFIPGQGNEQYF
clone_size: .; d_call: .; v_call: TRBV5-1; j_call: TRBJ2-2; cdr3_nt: TGCGCCAGCAGCTTGGGACAGGAATCCACCGGGGAGCTGTTTTTT; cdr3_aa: CASSLGQESTGELFF
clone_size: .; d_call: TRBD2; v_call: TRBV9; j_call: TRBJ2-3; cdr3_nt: TGTGCCAGCAGCGCCCTCGGGGGGTTGGGCGGGGGACCAGCTACGCAGTATTTT; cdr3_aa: CASSALGGLGGGPATQYF
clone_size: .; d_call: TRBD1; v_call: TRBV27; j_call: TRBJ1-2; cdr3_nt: TGTGCCAGCAGGCGGACAGGGACCCCAATTCTTAACTATGGCTACACCTTC; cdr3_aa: CASRRTGTPILNYGYTF
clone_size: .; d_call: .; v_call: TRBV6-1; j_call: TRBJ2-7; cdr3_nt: TGTGCCAGCAGTCCATCCTACGAGCAGTACTTC; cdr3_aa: CASSPSYEQYF
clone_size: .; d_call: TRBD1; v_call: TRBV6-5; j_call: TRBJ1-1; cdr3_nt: TGTGCCAGCACCAAGGACAGGGGGCAGAACACTGAAGCTTTCTTT; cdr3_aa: CASTKDRGQNTEAFF
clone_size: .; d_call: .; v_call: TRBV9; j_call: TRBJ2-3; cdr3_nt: TGTGCCAGCAGCCCGGGACTTGCAGATACGCAGTATTTT; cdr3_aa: CASSPGLADTQYF
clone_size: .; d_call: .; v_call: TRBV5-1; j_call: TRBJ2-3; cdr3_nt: TGCGCCAGCAGCTCTCCGGACTCAGGGGGGACAGATACGCAGTATTTT; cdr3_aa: CASSSPDSGGTDTQYF
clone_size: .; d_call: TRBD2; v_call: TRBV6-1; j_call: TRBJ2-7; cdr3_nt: TGTGCCAGCAGTGAAGCCCTCTCGGCGGGAGCCTCCTACGAGCAGTACTTC; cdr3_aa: CASSEALSAGASYEQYF
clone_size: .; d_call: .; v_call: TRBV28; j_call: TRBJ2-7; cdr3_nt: TGTGCCAGCAGACAGGGAGGAGCGGGGAATTACGAGCAGTACTTC; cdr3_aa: CASRQGGAGNYEQYF
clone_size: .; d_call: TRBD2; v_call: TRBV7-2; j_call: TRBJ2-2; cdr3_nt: TGTGCCAGCAGCTTAGTTTTACTGGCGGGAGACGACACCGGGGAGCTGTTTTTT; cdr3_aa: CASSLVLLAGDDTGELFF
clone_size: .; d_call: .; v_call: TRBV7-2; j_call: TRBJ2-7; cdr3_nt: TGTGCCAGCAGCCGTCAAAGGGGGGGATCCTACGAGCAGTACTTC; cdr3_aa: CASSRQRGGSYEQYF
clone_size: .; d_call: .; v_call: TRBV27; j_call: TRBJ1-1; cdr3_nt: TGTGCCAGCAGTTTATATAACGGGGCGGGGGAAGCTTTCTTT; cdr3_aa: CASSLYNGAGEAFF
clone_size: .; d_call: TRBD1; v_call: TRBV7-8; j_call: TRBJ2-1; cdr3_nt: TGTGCCAGCAGCAATGGACAGGGCTCCTACAATGAGCAGTTCTTC; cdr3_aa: CASSNGQGSYNEQFF
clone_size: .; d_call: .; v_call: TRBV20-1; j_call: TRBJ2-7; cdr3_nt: TGCAGTGCCCTCCGGGACTTCGAGCAGTACTTC; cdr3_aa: CSALRDFEQYF
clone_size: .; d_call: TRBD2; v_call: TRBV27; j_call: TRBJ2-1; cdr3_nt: TGTGCCAGCAGGCTACTAGCGGGGAATGAGCAGTTCTTC; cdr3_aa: CASRLLAGNEQFF
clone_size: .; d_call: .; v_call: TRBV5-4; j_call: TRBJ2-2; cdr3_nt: TGTGCCAGCAGCTTGGGGCGTCGCAGGGAAGAGACCGGGGAGCTGTTTTTT; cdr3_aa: CASSLGRRREETGELFF
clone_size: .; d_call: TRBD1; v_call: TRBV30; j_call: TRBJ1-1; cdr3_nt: TGTGCCTGGGAAGCTGACAGGGGCACTGAAGCTTTCTTT; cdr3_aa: CAWEADRGTEAFF
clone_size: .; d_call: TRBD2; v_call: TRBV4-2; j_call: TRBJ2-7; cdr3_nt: TGTGCCAGCAGCCAAGATAGCGGGAGCTCCTACGAGCAGTACTTC; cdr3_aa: CASSQDSGSSYEQYF
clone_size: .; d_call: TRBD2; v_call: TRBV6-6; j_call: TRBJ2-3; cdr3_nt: TGTGCCAGCAGTGTAGCGGGGGGGATCACAGATACGCAGTATTTT; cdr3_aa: CASSVAGGITDTQYF
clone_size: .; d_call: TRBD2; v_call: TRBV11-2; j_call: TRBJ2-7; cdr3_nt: TGTGCCAGCACCCTAGCGGGGGCCAGCTCCTACGAGCAGTACTTC; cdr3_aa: CASTLAGASSYEQYF
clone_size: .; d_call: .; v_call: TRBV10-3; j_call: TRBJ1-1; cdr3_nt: TGTGCCATCAGCCGGGACACTGAAGCTTTCTTT; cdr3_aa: CAISRDTEAFF
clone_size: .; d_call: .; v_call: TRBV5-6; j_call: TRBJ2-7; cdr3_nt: TGTGCCAGCAGTAGGGACACCGAGCGGAACTTC; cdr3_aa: CASSRDTERNF
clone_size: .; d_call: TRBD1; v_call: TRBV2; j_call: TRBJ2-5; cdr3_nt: TGTGCCGGGACCGGGACAGGGGTTGTGGAGCAGTACTTC; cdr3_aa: CAGTGTGVVEQYF
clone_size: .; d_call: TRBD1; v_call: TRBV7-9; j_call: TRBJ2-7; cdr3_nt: TGTTCCAGCAGCCCGCGTGGGGGACAGGGGTCCTACGAGCAGTACTTC; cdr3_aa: CSSSPRGGQGSYEQYF
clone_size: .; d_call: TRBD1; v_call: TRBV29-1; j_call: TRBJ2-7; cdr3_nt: TGCAGCGTTGATAACAGGGGGCGCGAGCAGTACTTC; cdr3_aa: CSVDNRGREQYF
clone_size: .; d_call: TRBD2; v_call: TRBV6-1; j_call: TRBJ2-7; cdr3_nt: TGTGCCAGCAGTGAAAGGGGGACTAGCGGGGGCAACGAGCAGTACTTC; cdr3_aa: CASSERGTSGGNEQYF
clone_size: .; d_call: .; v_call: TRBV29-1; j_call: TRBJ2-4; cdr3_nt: TGCAGCGCGACCGGGATTGGAGACATTCAGTACTTC; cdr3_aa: CSATGIGDIQYF
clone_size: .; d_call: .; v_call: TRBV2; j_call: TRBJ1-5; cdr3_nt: TGTGCCAGCACACGGGAAAACAGCAATCAGCCCCAGCATTTT; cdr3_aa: CASTRENSNQPQHF
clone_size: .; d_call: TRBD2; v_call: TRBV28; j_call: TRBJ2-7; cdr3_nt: TGTGCCAGCAGTTTCGAGGGGCGGAAGGGACTATCATCCTACGAGCAGTACTTC; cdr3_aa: CASSFEGRKGLSSYEQYF
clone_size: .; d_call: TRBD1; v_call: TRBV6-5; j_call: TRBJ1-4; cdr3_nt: TGTGCCACAACGCCAGGGGACAGGGTATCTGAAAAACTGTTTTTT; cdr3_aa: CATTPGDRVSEKLFF
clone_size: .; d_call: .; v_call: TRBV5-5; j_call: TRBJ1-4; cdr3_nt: TGTGCCAGCAGCTTTAAACCCACAACAACTAATGAAAAACTGTTTTTT; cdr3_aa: CASSFKPTTTNEKLFF
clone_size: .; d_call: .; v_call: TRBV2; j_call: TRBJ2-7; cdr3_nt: TGTGCCAGCAGTCGGGGGTTTGTGGGCTACGAGCAGTACTTC; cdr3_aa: CASSRGFVGYEQYF
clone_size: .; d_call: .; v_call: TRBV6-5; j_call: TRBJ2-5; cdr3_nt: TGTGCCAGCAGTTACTCGTTTCAGGGGGAGACCCAGTACTTC; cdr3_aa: CASSYSFQGETQYF
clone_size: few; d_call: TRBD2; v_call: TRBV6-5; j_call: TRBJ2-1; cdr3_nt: TGTGCCAGCAGGCTAGCGGGTTCCAATGAGCAGTTCTTC; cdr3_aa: CASRLAGSNEQFF
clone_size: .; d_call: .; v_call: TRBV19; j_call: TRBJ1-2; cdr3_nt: TGTGCCAGTAGTTATACAGGGCCAGCTAACTATGGCTACACCTTC; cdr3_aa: CASSYTGPANYGYTF
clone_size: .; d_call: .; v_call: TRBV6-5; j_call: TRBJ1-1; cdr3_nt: TGTGCCAGCAGTCACGGAGGGGTGAACACTGAAGCTTTCTTT; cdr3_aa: CASSHGGVNTEAFF
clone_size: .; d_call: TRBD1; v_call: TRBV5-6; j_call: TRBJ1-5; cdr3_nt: TGTGCCAGCAGCTTGGGGACAGGGCTAGGCAATCAGCCCCAGCATTTT; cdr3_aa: CASSLGTGLGNQPQHF
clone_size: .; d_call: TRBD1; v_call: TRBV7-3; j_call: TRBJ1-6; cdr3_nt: TGTGCCAGCAGCTTAGACAGGGATTCACCCCTCCACTTT; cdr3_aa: CASSLDRDSPLHF
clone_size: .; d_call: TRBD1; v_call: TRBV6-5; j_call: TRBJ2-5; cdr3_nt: TGTGCCAGCAGGGACAGGGTAGAGACCCAGTACTTC; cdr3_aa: CASRDRVETQYF
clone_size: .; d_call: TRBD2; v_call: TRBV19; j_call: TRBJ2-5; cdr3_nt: TGTGCCAGTAGTATAAGGACTAGCCAAGAGACCCAGTACTTC; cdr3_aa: CASSIRTSQETQYF
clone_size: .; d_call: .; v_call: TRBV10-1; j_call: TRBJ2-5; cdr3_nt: TGCGCCAGCAGTTACGGGGGGCCGGAGACCCAGTACTTC; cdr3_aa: CASSYGGPETQYF